This TCR beta chain was retrieved from a study of shared T cell receptors in the human thymus. CDR1 and CDR2 from the germline V gene are LNHNV and YYDKDF (reference sequence). The CDR3 covers 17 residues. Trimming took 5 bases from V and 2 from J; bases not matched to a gene: 8. The method was immunoSEQ multiplex PCR; TCRdb's version includes in-frame clones alone and lacks a portion of them. The top ten hold roughly 0.013% of the sample, which has about 500,000 clones, around 82% seen once. The data also belong to a second study, concerning human thymus T cells. That paper adds: It was healthy Finnish infants having corrective surgery for congenital heart defects who were the donors. Thymic samples were excised during corrective heart operations.

The sample consisted of thymocytes. The V call is TRBV15, the J call TRBJ2-1; 11 positions agree with TRBD2. The TCR sequence derives from a boy under two years old with a congenital heart defect. CDR3 bases: TGTGCCACCAGCCATATCACTAGCGGGAGCGCCTACAATGAGCAGTTCTTC. This codes for CATSHITSGSAYNEQFF.